Shown below are 32 T cell receptor beta chains from a single sample sequenced in a study of blood T cell repertoires in COVID-19. Libraries were prepared by immunoSEQ multiplex PCR; TCRdb keeps only in-frame clonotypes and omits some of them. Found here are 150,000 to 200,000 clones, 60% to 85% of them singletons; the top ten hold around 15%. Sequencing used peripheral blood. The receptor source for this set is a man between 60 and 75 years old with active or convalescent COVID-19.

The V gene is TRBV19, the J gene TRBJ2-7; a weak D match, TRBD1 (6 bases). This CDR3 region has 15 residues. The germline V gene has CDR1 LNHDA and CDR2 SQIVND (reference sequence). The V gene lost 4 bases and the J gene lost 7 bases, with 20 bases spanning the gap. CDR3 in amino acids: CASSTSDRSLGEQYF. CDR3 in DNA: TGTGCCAGTAGTACAAGTGACAGGTCCCTCGGGGAGCAGTACTTC.

V and J are TRBV20-1 and TRBJ2-7, with D possibly being TRBD2 (7 bases). This CDR3 spans 11 amino acids. With 7 bases removed from V and 3 bases from J, the gap between germline ends came to 10 bases. Germline CDR1 and CDR2: DFQATT and SNEGSKA (reference sequence). The CDR3 sequence: CSGEGDYEQYF. The CDR3 DNA is TGCAGTGGGGAGGGGGACTACGAGCAGTACTTC.

V is TRBV4-2 and J is TRBJ1-2, with D maybe TRBD1 (5 bases). Germline V gives CDR1 LGHNA, CDR2 YNFKEQ. The V end lost 2 bases, the J end lost 6 bases, and 16 bases lay between the germline ends. The CDR3 extends over 15 amino acids. The CDR3 loop is CASSQQTGGIDGYTF. The CDR3 DNA reads as TGTGCCAGCAGCCAACAAACCGGGGGGATCGATGGCTACACCTTC.

The chain recombines TRBV7-8 with TRBJ1-4; no definite D call. This CDR3 is built from 15 residues. V was clipped by 0 bases and J by 5 bases, with 10 bases between them. Germline V CDR1 and CDR2: SGHVS, FQNEAQ. CDR3 residues: CASSLASAENEKLFF. The CDR3 DNA sequence: TGTGCCAGCAGCTTAGCGTCCGCCGAGAATGAAAAACTGTTTTTT.

This clone was seen only once. The identical CDR3 is also encoded by other nucleotide sequences in the sample. The chain recombines TRBV12-3 or TRBV12-4 with TRBJ2-5; the D is unclear. Trimming shortened V by 6 bases and J by 1 base, and 3 bases separated the two germline ends. This CDR3 comprises 11 residues. For the CDR3, the DNA is TGTGCCAGCAGCTCCCAAGAGACCCAGTACTTC. Protein product: CASSSQETQYF.

The chain links TRBV7-9 to TRBJ1-1; the D gene is possibly TRBD1 (6 bases). The CDR3 is 12 amino acids. From germline, CDR1 is SEHNR and CDR2 FQNEAQ (reference sequence). The V gene lost 1 base and the J gene lost 8 bases, with 8 bases spanning the gap. The CDR3 reads CASSLETGEAFF. The CDR3 nucleotides are TGTGCCAGCAGCTTAGAAACAGGGGAAGCTTTCTTT.

CDR3 in DNA: TGTGCCAGCAGCCCGTGGGACAGACCTTACGAGCAGTACTTC. Translation gives CASSPWDRPYEQYF. This chain links TRBV5-5 with TRBJ2-7, with 7 bases aligning to TRBD1. Looked up from germline, CDR1 is SGHKS and CDR2 is YYEKEE (reference sequence). V dropped 4 bases and J dropped 4; count of bases not matched to a gene: 8. The CDR3 spans 14 residues.

This clone was observed a single time. This rearrangement joins TRBV19 to TRBJ2-2; the match to TRBD2 covers 7 bases. This CDR3 region has 17 residues. From germline, CDR1 is LNHDA and CDR2 SQIVND (reference sequence). J was trimmed by 0 bases and V by 5 bases; bases with no gene match: 9. The chain's CDR3 is CASSPPKRGPNTGELFF. The CDR3 region has the DNA TGTGCCAGTAGTCCACCCAAGCGGGGACCGAACACCGGGGAGCTGTTTTTT. The full variable domain, its missing parts supplied by reference TRBV19 and TRBJ2-2, is DGGITQSPKYLFRKEGQNVTLSCEQNLNHDAMYWYRQDPGQGLRLIYYSQIVNDFQKGDIAEGYSVSREKKESFPLTVTSAQKNPTAFYLCASSPPKRGPNTGELFFGEGSRLTVL.

This clone appeared a few times. The genes are TRBV24-1 and TRBJ1-2; a weak D match, TRBD1 (5 bases). Trimming stripped 4 bases from V and 4 bases from J, with 12 bases between. Germline V CDR1 and CDR2: KGHDR, SFDVKD. The CDR3 is 14 amino acids. In DNA, the CDR3 is TGTGCCACCAGTGACCAGGACATAATCTATGGCTACACCTTC. Encoded protein: CATSDQDIIYGYTF.

V gene TRBV29-1 combines with J gene TRBJ2-3; 10 positions agree with TRBD2. The CDR3 spans 15 residues. The germline gives CDR1 SQVTM, CDR2 ANQGSEA. The junction had 8 bases not matched to a gene; V was cut back by 2 bases and J by 6 bases. CDR3 protein: CSVELGLAGVDTQYF. The CDR3 region has the DNA TGCAGCGTTGAATTAGGGCTAGCGGGAGTGGATACGCAGTATTTT.

The gene calls are TRBV11-2 and TRBJ1-4; D remains ambiguous. Germline loops: CDR1 SGHAT, CDR2 FQNNGV. V was trimmed by 4 bases and J by 3 bases, leaving 12 bases between them. The CDR3 extends over 15 amino acids. Here the CDR3 DNA reads TGTGCCAGCAGCTCAACGAGGAGGGCTAATGAAAAACTGTTTTTT. Translating gives CASSSTRRANEKLFF.

The gene calls are TRBV7-3 and TRBJ2-5; TRBD2 matches 9 bases. Germline CDR1 SGHTA, CDR2 FQGTGA. V lost 3 bases and J lost 5; bases outside the gene matches: 4. The CDR3 is made up of 14 amino acids. CDR3 sequence: CASSFGSGSETQYF. CDR3 bases: TGTGCCAGCAGCTTTGGTAGCGGGAGCGAGACCCAGTACTTC.

The V call is TRBV19, the J call TRBJ2-5; perhaps TRBD1 as D (5 bases). The germline V gene encodes CDR1 LNHDA and CDR2 SQIVND (reference sequence). The CDR3 has 15 amino acids. V dropped 2 bases and J dropped 1 base, with 11 bases sitting between them. Written as DNA, the CDR3 is TGTGCCAGTAGTATAAGGTCCAGGGCCCAAGAGACCCAGTACTTC. This codes for CASSIRSRAQETQYF.

This clone has a single count. The chain has TRBV10-3 and TRBJ1-2; tentatively, D is TRBD1 (6 bases). The CDR3 totals 15 residues. The germline V and J ends were trimmed by 6 bases and 0 bases, with 14 bases remaining between them. The germline CDR1 and CDR2 sequences are ENHRY and SYGVKD. The CDR3 region has the DNA TGTGCCATCAGCCAATCGACAGGCTCTAACTATGGCTACACCTTC. Its protein product is CAISQSTGSNYGYTF.

The chain joins TRBV7-3 to TRBJ2-1; 7 bases are shared with TRBD2. The CDR3 covers 16 residues. V shed 6 bases and J 3 bases; nucleotides not matched to a gene: 11. The germline gives CDR1 SGHTA, CDR2 FQGTGA. The CDR3: CASSIKRASGYNEQFF. CDR3 nucleotides: TGTGCCAGCAGTATAAAGAGGGCTAGCGGCTACAATGAGCAGTTCTTC.

V is TRBV11-3 and J is TRBJ1-4; D is ambiguous. Germline values: CDR1 SGHNT, CDR2 YENEEA. The ends were cut back, 3 bases at V and 5 bases at J, with 7 bases in the middle. CDR3 length equals 13 residues. CDR3 sequence reads: CASSLGVNEKLFF. The CDR3 DNA follows: TGTGCCAGCAGCTTGGGCGTGAATGAAAAACTGTTTTTT.

The chain carries TRBV6-2 or TRBV6-3 and TRBJ1-4; D not resolved. The CDR3 loop spans 14 amino acids. With 1 base removed from V and 3 bases from J, the gap between germline ends came to 6 bases. Germline assignment: CDR1 MNHEY and CDR2 SVGEGT. The CDR3 protein is CASSYYTSNEKLFF. CDR3 DNA sequence: TGTGCCAGCAGTTACTACACATCTAATGAAAAACTGTTTTTT.

This clone was observed once. The gene calls are TRBV28 and TRBJ2-7; D might be TRBD2 (5 bases). With 8 bases removed from V and 3 bases from J, the gap between germline ends came to 23 bases. The V gene's germline CDR1 is MDHEN and CDR2 SYDVKM. CDR3 length: 16 amino acids. CDR3 nucleotides: TGTGCCAGCTCCTCCCCGTTCCGGGGATCGGGCTACGAGCAGTACTTC. It yields the protein CASSSPFRGSGYEQYF.

The chain employs TRBV6-5 and TRBJ1-2; D possibly corresponds to TRBD1 (6 bases). Germline CDR1 reads MNHEY; CDR2 reads SVGAGI. The CDR3 totals 11 residues. V was clipped by 9 bases and J by 10 bases, with 15 bases between them. Here the CDR3 reads CARSYREDYTF. The CDR3 DNA follows: TGTGCCAGGTCGTACAGGGAAGACTACACCTTC.

The J gene is TRBJ2-5, the V gene TRBV28, with unresolved D. Looked up from germline, CDR1 is MDHEN and CDR2 is SYDVKM. The CDR3 spans 15 residues. The germline V and J ends were trimmed by 5 bases and 5 bases, with 18 bases remaining between them. The CDR3 sequence is CASSPLGMQAETQYF. In DNA, the CDR3 is TGTGCCAGCAGTCCCCTAGGAATGCAAGCGGAGACCCAGTACTTC. The full variable domain, with the rest looked up from reference TRBV28 and TRBJ2-5, is DVKVTQSSRYLVKRTGEKVFLECVQDMDHENMFWYRQDPGLGLRLIYFSYDVKMKEKGDIPEGYSVSREKKERFSLILESASTNQTSMYLCASSPLGMQAETQYFGPGTRLLVL.

This rearrangement joins TRBV4-3 to TRBJ2-7, with 7 positions matching TRBD2. J gave up 3 bases and V 4 bases, and 9 bases lay outside the gene matches. The CDR3 spans 15 residues. Germline CDR1 and CDR2: LGHNA and YSLEER. CDR3 bases: TGCGCCAGCAGCCTTGGGGCTAGCGGCAACTACGAGCAGTACTTC. It yields the protein CASSLGASGNYEQYF.

This clone turned up a few times. The CDR3 reads CASSPDRDGYTF. The CDR3 nucleotides are TGTGCCAGCAGCCCCGACAGGGATGGCTACACCTTC. The rearrangement uses TRBV7-8 and TRBJ1-2; TRBD1 aligns across 7 bases. Germline assignment: CDR1 SGHVS and CDR2 FQNEAQ. The CDR3 has 12 amino acids. Trimming at V came to 5 bases and at J to 6 bases, leaving 3 bases not matched to a gene. Together with reference TRBV7-8 and TRBJ1-2, the CDR3 gives the full variable domain: GAGVSQSPRYKVAKRGQDVALRCDPISGHVSLFWYQQALGQGPEFLTYFQNEAQLDKSGLPSDRFFAERPEGSVSTLKIQRTQQEDSAVYLCASSPDRDGYTFGSGTRLTVV.

The genes are TRBV5-4 and TRBJ1-1, with D unclear. Germline V gives CDR1 SGHNT, CDR2 YYREEE (reference sequence). CDR3 size: 14 residues. The ends were cut back, 3 bases at V and 4 bases at J, with 13 bases in the middle. The CDR3 here is CASSSRREGTEAFF. DNA for the CDR3: TGTGCCAGCAGCTCGAGAAGGGAGGGCACTGAAGCTTTCTTT.

This clone has a handful of counts. The V gene is TRBV28, the J gene TRBJ1-1; TRBD1 is a possible D gene (5 bases). Germline CDR1 is MDHEN and CDR2 is SYDVKM. The CDR3 length is 13 residues. V dropped 5 bases and J dropped 4 bases, with 11 bases sitting between them. For the CDR3, the DNA is TGTGCCAGCAGTAGGGCAGGGCCCACTGAAGCTTTCTTT. It encodes CASSRAGPTEAFF.

This clone was detected many times. The chain joins TRBV27 to TRBJ1-2, with D possibly matching TRBD1 (5 bases). Germline values: CDR1 MNHEY, CDR2 SMNVEV (reference sequence). The CDR3 loop spans 15 amino acids. V dropped 3 bases and J dropped 1 base, with 12 bases sitting between them. CDR3 sequence (DNA): TGTGCCAGCAGTTTTCAGCCAGGGAATAACTATGGCTACACCTTC. Protein product: CASSFQPGNNYGYTF.

The gene calls are TRBV7-6 and TRBJ2-3, with D unclear. V lost 2 bases, J lost 0 bases, and 9 bases lay in between. This CDR3 comprises 15 residues. In germline, CDR1 is SGHVS, CDR2 FNYEAQ. Here the CDR3 reads CASSLSGLSTDTQYF. The DNA for the CDR3 is TGTGCCAGCAGCTTATCCGGGTTAAGCACAGATACGCAGTATTTT.

The rearrangement joins TRBV19 to TRBJ2-1, with 7 bases identical to TRBD2. Trimming took 3 bases from V and 7 from J; bases not matched to a gene: 12. The CDR3 runs to 16 residues. The germline V gene encodes CDR1 LNHDA and CDR2 SQIVND (reference sequence). The CDR3 is CASSIAGVPLSNEQFF. For the CDR3, the DNA is TGTGCCAGTAGTATTGCGGGGGTCCCACTCTCGAATGAGCAGTTCTTC.

The V call is TRBV6-2 or TRBV6-3, the J call TRBJ2-2; 12 bases align to TRBD2. This CDR3 comprises 16 residues. Per germline, CDR1 MNHEY and CDR2 SVGEGT. The trim removed 6 bases at V and 3 bases at J, leaving 5 bases unmatched. Written as DNA, the CDR3 is TGTGCCAGCAGCGTTGGACTAGCGGGATACACCGGGGAGCTGTTTTTT. The encoded protein is CASSVGLAGYTGELFF.

The chain uses TRBV21-1 and TRBJ2-1; the listed D gene, TRBD1, was not tested against the DNA. TRBV21-1 represents a pseudogene. The CDR3 runs 16 residues. The CDR3 here is CASSEYPGTGADEQFF. DNA for the CDR3: TGTGCCAGCAGCGAATACCCCGGGACAGGGGCAGATGAGCAGTTCTTC.

The chain combines TRBV7-2 with TRBJ1-1; maybe TRBD1 (5 bases). V lost 10 bases and J lost 0, with 15 bases in between. Germline V gene sequence: CDR1 SGHTA, CDR2 FQGNSA. This CDR3 contains 14 residues. The DNA of the CDR3 is TGTGCCAACGCCAGGCCAGGGATGAACACTGAAGCTTTCTTT. Translation gives CANARPGMNTEAFF.

CDR3 sequence: CASSLAGQGAPDTQYF. The CDR3 nucleotides read TGTGCCAGCAGCTTAGCTGGACAGGGGGCGCCGGATACGCAGTATTTT. V and J are TRBV7-3 and TRBJ2-3; 11 nucleotides align to TRBD1. This CDR3 spans 16 amino acids. Trimming removed 2 bases from V and 6 bases from J; junction bases left unmatched: 7. Per the germline V gene, CDR1 is SGHTA and CDR2 is FQGTGA.

The rearrangement joins TRBV9 to TRBJ1-2; D is perhaps TRBD1 (6 bases). This CDR3 is built from 15 residues. Germline CDR1 is SGDLS and CDR2 is YYNGEE. Trimming cost V 2 bases and J 8 bases, with 19 bases left between them. This chain's CDR3 is CASSVAGGPLGGYTF. CDR3 DNA sequence: TGTGCCAGCAGCGTGGCCGGGGGGCCCCTCGGGGGCTACACCTTC.